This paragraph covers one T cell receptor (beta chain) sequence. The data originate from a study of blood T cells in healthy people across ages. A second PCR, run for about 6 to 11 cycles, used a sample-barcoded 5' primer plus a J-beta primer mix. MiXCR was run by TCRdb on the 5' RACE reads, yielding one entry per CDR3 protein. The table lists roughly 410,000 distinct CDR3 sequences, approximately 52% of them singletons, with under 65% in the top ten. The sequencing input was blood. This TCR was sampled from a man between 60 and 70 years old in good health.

In DNA form, the CDR3 reads TGTGCCAGCAGCCCACAGGGGGAAGGTGGCTACACCTTC. It translates to CASSPQGEGGYTF. The chain has TRBV7-9 and TRBJ1-2; TRBD1 matches at 8 bases. V lost 5 bases to trimming and J lost 7 bases; unmatched junction nucleotides: 6. CDR1 is SEHNR, CDR2 FQNEAQ, per germline (reference sequence). The length of the CDR3 is 13 residues.